These T cell receptor beta chains were read from a single sample in a study of T cell repertoires in cytomegalovirus infection. TCRdb itself ran the reads through MiXCR, one entry per CDR3 protein. The data contain 150,000 to 200,000 distinct CDR3 sequences, 28% of them singletons. Sequenced sample: PBMCs. The receptor source for this set is a human donor in good health (CMV status not recorded). Some clones in this sample may be carry-over from other donors' samples. Each CDR3 is given without its conserved first and last residue. A clone size is listed for some rows: how often the clone was seen (once, few, many), or a class if it is expanded.

>many|TRBV7-2
ASSLGREAGELF
>.|TRBV29-1
SVEKGPNYSYT
>many|TRBV6-2/TRBV6-3
ASSWGTETYEQY
>.|TRBV30
AWSSFSYEQY
>.|TRBV5-4
ASRTILNTEAY
>.|TRBV2
ASTADSSYNEQF
>.|TRBV7-6
ASSLGLAGTPGTDTQY
>few|TRBV15
ATSREGDFYEQY
>.|TRBV27
ASTAISGAGYEQY
>once|TRBV6-6
ASIDTQSSYEQY
>many|TRBV2
ASSQRDEQF
>few|TRBV7-2
ASSLARWNEQY
>.|TRBV19
ASSISARVGNEQF
>many|TRBV11-2
ASTPGQGNEKLF
>.|TRBV6-2/TRBV6-3
ASSQPSGTGGYGYT
>few|TRBV7-8
ASSLGVGGYEQY
>.|TRBV2
ASTQGRGEVDTQY
>few|TRBV12-3/TRBV12-4
ASSPPGHLTGELF
>few|TRBV10-3
ATSDGPGYGYT
>.|TRBV4-1
ASSQWTALQETQY
>.|TRBV15
ATSSYFGHYENLF
>many|TRBV4-3
ASSQFLAGTPYEQY
>.|TRBV5-1
ASSWTRDDSEAF
>many|TRBV12-3/TRBV12-4
ASSPPGRNHEQY
>.|TRBV11-2
ASNRGRGYAGTATETQY
>.|TRBV11-2
ASSLRGERGNYGYT
>few|TRBV4-1
ASSQDDADWYGYT
>few|TRBV29-1
SVEGTKGWKDTQY
>.|TRBV6-1
ASSAISGANVLT
>.|TRBV7-2
ASSSVERGRETQY
>few|TRBV7-4
ASSLDYYEQY
>.|TRBV12-3/TRBV12-4
ASTLGQGARYGYT
>.|TRBV12-3/TRBV12-4
ASSLKTGVVSGYT
>few|TRBV5-1
ASSPAPATNSPLH
>.|TRBV27
ASSHRGDTQY
>.|TRBV15
ATGEGGRNIQY
>.|TRBV5-1
ASSSGESGTEAF
>.|TRBV6-4
ASSETSGSEQY
>.|TRBV6-5
ASSYRMAYEQY
>few|TRBV6-1
ASSVPSGGETQY
>many|TRBV7-6
ASSFRASYEQY
>few|TRBV20-1
SAPNTGDGYGYT
>few|TRBV7-6
ASSLGQADEAF
>.|TRBV9
ASSAVAETQY
>many|TRBV2
ASSLNRETQY
>few|TRBV15
ATSSGGIGDIQY
>.|TRBV7-6
ASSPGTGSFYEQY
>many|TRBV5-1
ASSIGRDRPSYNEQF
>.|TRBV5-1
ASSLTTGATEAF
>.|TRBV7-2
ASSGGRRTEAF
>.|TRBV3-1
ASSQDLPLKNIQY
>once|TRBV13
ASSLGDSGGQPQH
>.|TRBV10-3
AITEMTDRGYT
>.|TRBV29-1
SVVTGETEAF